The rows below give T cell receptor beta chains drawn from one sample of a study of CD8 T cells in ankylosing spondylitis. TCRdb re-analysed the 5' RACE reads in MiXCR, keeping a single row per CDR3 protein. The sample contains around 320,000 distinct CDR3 sequences, 20% to 25% of which appear only once. Sequencing was performed on blood, either unsorted or a sorted T cell fraction (not recorded which). These receptors all come from a female donor with ankylosing spondylitis or in good health (not recorded which). Each CDR3 is given with its conserved first and last residue. The D gene is left open where the match is weak. A row's size may be missing; if present it is once, few, many or a size class.

TRBV5-1	TRBJ2-3	.	.	TGCGCCAGCAGCTTTTCAAGCAGCGTGGGGACAGATACGCAGTATTTT	CASSFSSSVGTDTQYF
TRBV20-1	TRBJ2-7	.	few	TGCAGTGCCCCCCCTGTCTGGGCGGACAATACCTACGAGCAGTACTTC	CSAPPVWADNTYEQYF
TRBV9	TRBJ2-3	.	.	TGTGCCAGCAGCGCCACTAGCACAGATACGCAGTATTTT	CASSATSTDTQYF
TRBV20-1	TRBJ2-7	.	.	TGCAGTGCCCACCGAGGGGCTCGGGAGCAGTACTTC	CSAHRGAREQYF
TRBV7-6	TRBJ2-5	.	.	TGTGCCAGCAGCAAAGAAGGGTGGACGGAGACCCAGTACTTC	CASSKEGWTETQYF
TRBV4-3	TRBJ2-2	.	few	TGCGCCAGCAGCCAAGGCGCCACCGGGGAGCTGTTTTTT	CASSQGATGELFF
TRBV18	TRBJ2-7	.	.	TGTGCCAGCTCACCGATCAGTCCCTACGAGCAGTACTTC	CASSPISPYEQYF
TRBV4-3	TRBJ2-6	.	.	TGCGCCAGCAGCCAAGCAGGGGCTAGGGCCAACGTCCTGACTTTC	CASSQAGARANVLTF
TRBV7-2	TRBJ1-2	TRBD1	.	TGTGCCAGCAAGGAGGACAGGGGGCTGTACTATGGCTACACCTTC	CASKEDRGLYYGYTF
TRBV20-1	TRBJ2-1	.	many	TGCAGTGCAGGGCGGCGGGCCCGAACCTACAATGAGCAGTTCTTC	CSAGRRARTYNEQFF
TRBV10-3	TRBJ2-7	TRBD1	few	TGTGCCATCAGTTCCCCAGGGACAGGGGTCCACGAGCAGTACTTC	CAISSPGTGVHEQYF
TRBV15	TRBJ2-7	TRBD1	few	TGTGCCACCAGCAGAGAAGGGGGCGCGTCCTACGAGCAGTACTTC	CATSREGGASYEQYF
TRBV9	TRBJ1-1	.	many	TGTGCCAGCAGCCCACTCCAAGGGAACACTGAAGCTTTCTTT	CASSPLQGNTEAFF
TRBV10-3	TRBJ2-1	TRBD1	.	TGTGCCATCAGTGGCCGGGACAGGGGCGACAATGAGCAGTTCTTC	CAISGRDRGDNEQFF
TRBV19	TRBJ2-1	.	.	TGTGCCACTACCCCAGCGGGTTTGAGCGATGAGCAGTTCTTC	CATTPAGLSDEQFF
TRBV5-1	TRBJ2-6	.	.	TGCGCCAGCAGCAACGACCTTTCTGGGGCCAACGTCCTGACTTTC	CASSNDLSGANVLTF
TRBV20-1	TRBJ2-7	.	.	TGCAGTGCTAGTCTAGGGGAACTATACGAGCAGTACTTC	CSASLGELYEQYF
TRBV20-1	TRBJ1-1	.	.	TGCAGTGCTAGTTCCGGATTCGGCACTGAAGCTTTCTTT	CSASSGFGTEAFF
TRBV5-5	TRBJ2-5	.	.	TGTGCCAGCAGCTTTTCCGCCAGCGGGGAGACCCAGTACTTC	CASSFSASGETQYF
TRBV29-1	TRBJ1-1	.	many	TGCAGCGTTGAAGATCGGGTAGGCAGGATGAACACTGAAGCTTTCTTT	CSVEDRVGRMNTEAFF
TRBV24-1	TRBJ2-3	.	few	TGTGCCACCTCCCCGGGGTATACGCAGTATTTT	CATSPGYTQYF
TRBV4-3	TRBJ1-6	.	few	TGCGCCAGCAGCCCCAGACACGGTCCAGGATCACCCCTCCACTTT	CASSPRHGPGSPLHF
TRBV12-3/TRBV12-4	TRBJ2-5	TRBD1	many	TGTGCCAGCAGTCTCCGGGACAGAGGGGAGACCCAGTACTTC	CASSLRDRGETQYF
TRBV5-6	TRBJ2-5	.	few	TGTGCCAGCAGCTTGGCCGGACGGAATCCAGAGACCCAGTACTTC	CASSLAGRNPETQYF
TRBV29-1	TRBJ2-5	TRBD2	many	TGCAGCGTTGCCGGGACTAGAGAGACCCAGTACTTC	CSVAGTRETQYF
TRBV18	TRBJ2-7	TRBD2	.	TGTGCCAGCTCACCAGGGCGGGAGTCTACCTACGAGCAGTACTTC	CASSPGRESTYEQYF
TRBV18	TRBJ1-5	TRBD1	many	TGTGCCAGCTCACCGAGACAGGGGCATAGCAATCAGCCCCAGCATTTT	CASSPRQGHSNQPQHF
TRBV5-5	TRBJ2-1	.	many	TGTGCCAGCAGCTTGTTGATCTCCTACAATGAGCAGTTCTTC	CASSLLISYNEQFF
TRBV15	TRBJ1-6	.	few	TGTGCCACCAGCAGAGATCTGAATTCACCCCTCCACTTT	CATSRDLNSPLHF
TRBV15	TRBJ1-2	.	few	TGTGCCACCAGCAGAGATCGAATGTCTCGGGGCTACACCTTC	CATSRDRMSRGYTF
TRBV7-2	TRBJ2-2	.	.	TGTGCCAGCAGCCCGGGGGCCTACACCGGGGAGCTGTTTTTT	CASSPGAYTGELFF
TRBV27	TRBJ2-1	.	.	TGTGCCAGCCTGTTCGGGTTGGACAATGAGCAGTTCTTC	CASLFGLDNEQFF
TRBV5-8	TRBJ1-5	.	.	TGTGCCAGCAGCTTGCGGGCTACGGGGCAGCCCCAGCATTTT	CASSLRATGQPQHF
TRBV28	TRBJ2-7	.	many	TGTGCCAGCAGTCTCCGGGACGGCACTCCTCGGTACGAGCAGTACTTC	CASSLRDGTPRYEQYF
TRBV20-1	TRBJ2-7	.	many	TGCAGTGCTTCTCCCGAATACGAGCAGTACTTC	CSASPEYEQYF
TRBV6-5	TRBJ2-2	.	.	TGTGCCAGCAGTTACGCGGGACTTCACACAGGGGAGCTGTTTTTT	CASSYAGLHTGELFF
TRBV20-1	TRBJ2-7	TRBD1	many	TGCAGTGCCGGGGACAGATCCTACGAGCAGTACTTC	CSAGDRSYEQYF
TRBV20-1	TRBJ2-2	TRBD2	few	TGCAGTGCTAGAAAAGCGGGGCGCACCGGGGAGCTGTTTTTT	CSARKAGRTGELFF
TRBV14	TRBJ1-5	.	.	TGTGCCAGCAGCCATCCCCCTTGGGGACCGAGGGATCAGCCCCAGCATTTT	CASSHPPWGPRDQPQHF
TRBV20-1	TRBJ2-3	.	.	TGCAGTGCCACTACTGTGTCAATCTTAGTAGCAGATACGCAGTATTTT	CSATTVSILVADTQYF
TRBV12-3/TRBV12-4	TRBJ1-1	.	.	TGTGCCAGCAGTTTAGGGGGCCTGGCGACTGAAGCTTTCTTT	CASSLGGLATEAFF
TRBV18	TRBJ2-7	.	.	TGTGCCACCTCACCGAACCGCCAGGGGCGATCCTACGAGCAGTACTTC	CATSPNRQGRSYEQYF
TRBV7-2	TRBJ2-3	.	few	TGTGCCAGCAGCTACCCCAGAAAGCCGCAGTATTTT	CASSYPRKPQYF
TRBV2	TRBJ2-5	TRBD2	once	TGTGCCAGCAGTGAAGGGGCGGGAGGGCCGCAGACCCAGTACTTC	CASSEGAGGPQTQYF
TRBV20-1	TRBJ2-2	TRBD2	few	TGCAGTGCTAGGGCGCGGGCTAGCGGGACCGGGGAGCTGTTTTTT	CSARARASGTGELFF
TRBV29-1	TRBJ2-7	TRBD1	.	TGCAGCGTTGAAGGGACAGGTTCCTACACGCAGTACTTC	CSVEGTGSYTQYF
TRBV28	TRBJ2-7	.	.	TGTGCCAGCATGGCCTCCTACGAGCAGTACTTC	CASMASYEQYF
TRBV25-1	TRBJ2-7	.	few	TGTGCCAGCACCCTGGGGACTGACTCCTACGAGCAGTACTTC	CASTLGTDSYEQYF
TRBV2	TRBJ2-1	.	.	TGTGCCAGCGCTCCCGGGACCGGCTCCTACAATGAGCAGTTCTTC	CASAPGTGSYNEQFF
TRBV6-1	TRBJ1-5	.	few	TGTGCCAGCGGGGACCCAGGGGTTCAGCCCCAGCATTTT	CASGDPGVQPQHF